The source of this T cell receptor beta chain is a study of cytomegalovirus exposure and HLA in healthy donors. For this clone: What it binds is unknown.

Findings and limits, study-wide: Judged likely to be a sequencing artifact was a cluster of highly shared sequence variants.

A multiplex PCR was run with 60 Vbeta primers and 13 Jbeta primers. Libraries were prepared by immunoSEQ multiplex PCR; TCRdb keeps only in-frame clonotypes and omits some of them. There are some 190,000 clones in the sample; roughly four fifths occur only once, and 3.1% lies in the top ten. Germline CDR1 is MGHRA and CDR2 is YSYEKL. The V end lost 4 bases, the J end lost 5 bases, and 14 bases lay between the germline ends. This CDR3 comprises 14 residues. This chain uses TRBV4-1 with TRBJ2-5; possible D gene TRBD2, 5 bases. The receptor's source is a woman aged 25-40 years in good health and CMV-seropositive. The sequencing input was PBMCs. CDR3 region: CASSLLPRRETQYF. CDR3 DNA: TGCGCCAGCAGCCTTCTACCCAGGAGGGAGACCCAGTACTTC.